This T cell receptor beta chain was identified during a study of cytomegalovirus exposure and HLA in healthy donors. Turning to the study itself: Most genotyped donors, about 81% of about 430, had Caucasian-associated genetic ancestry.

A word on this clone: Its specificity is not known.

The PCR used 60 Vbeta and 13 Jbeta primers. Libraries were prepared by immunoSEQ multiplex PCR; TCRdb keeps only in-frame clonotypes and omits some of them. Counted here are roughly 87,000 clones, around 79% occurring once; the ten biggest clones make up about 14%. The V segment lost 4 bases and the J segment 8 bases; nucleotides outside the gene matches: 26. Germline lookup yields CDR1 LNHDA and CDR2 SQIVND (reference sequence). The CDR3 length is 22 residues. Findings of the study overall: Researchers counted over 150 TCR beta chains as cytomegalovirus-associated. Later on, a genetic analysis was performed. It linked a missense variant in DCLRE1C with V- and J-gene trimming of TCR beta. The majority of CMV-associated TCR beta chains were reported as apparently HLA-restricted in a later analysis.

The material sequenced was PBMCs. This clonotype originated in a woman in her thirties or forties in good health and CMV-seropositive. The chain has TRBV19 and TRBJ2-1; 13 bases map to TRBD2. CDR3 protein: CASSTPSDSQGTSGTYEDEQFF. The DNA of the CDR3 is TGTGCCAGTAGTACCCCCAGCGACAGCCAGGGGACTAGCGGGACCTACGAGGATGAGCAGTTCTTC.